This TCR beta chain is from a study of blood T cells in healthy people across ages. Study results and limitations: Calculation of diversity from one million T cells yielded estimates considered to be underestimates.

Through a sample-barcoded 5' primer and a J-beta primer mix, a second PCR was run for roughly 6 to 11 cycles. Each cDNA molecule, via a template-switch adaptor with 12 random nucleotides, was tagged. TCRdb itself ran the 5' RACE reads through MiXCR, one entry per CDR3 protein. This table holds about 1.8 million distinct CDR3 sequences, 40% to 55% found once. Trimming took off 2 bases at V and 3 bases at J, with 16 bases between the two ends. This CDR3 is built from 16 residues. The germline gives CDR1 MNHEY, CDR2 SVGAGI. Details on this clonotype: Its antigen is unidentified.

Sequenced: blood. The clonotype comes from a woman aged 40 to 50 in good health. The chain is built from TRBV6-5 and TRBJ2-5; D perhaps matches TRBD1 (5 bases). CDR3 sequence (DNA): TGTGCCAGCAGTTACGCCTTTGGGCAGGGTGAAGAGACCCAGTACTTC. This gives the protein CASSYAFGQGEETQYF.